This entry concerns a single TCR beta chain. It was with random hexamers that roughly 0.45 to 1 ug RNA was reverse transcribed. TCR beta CDR3 was amplified by immunoSEQ covering 54 Vbeta and 13 Jbeta. MiXCR was run by TCRdb on the immunoSEQ multiplex PCR reads, yielding one entry per CDR3 protein. The sample has hundreds of thousands of distinct CDR3 sequences, around 93% seen once. This record belongs to a study of CD8 T cells in Susac syndrome. This CDR3 comprises 13 residues. Trimming took 0 bases from V and 8 from J, leaving 9 bases between them. CDR1 and CDR2 (germline): SGDLS, YYNGEE. The sequencing sample was made of CD4+ T cells from PBMCs. The chain joins TRBV9 to TRBJ2-1; D might be TRBD1 (5 bases). The receptor was derived from a human donor with multiple sclerosis. The CDR3 DNA reads TGTGCCAGCAGCGTAGCAGGGCGTGATGAGCAGTTCTTC. This gives the protein CASSVAGRDEQFF.